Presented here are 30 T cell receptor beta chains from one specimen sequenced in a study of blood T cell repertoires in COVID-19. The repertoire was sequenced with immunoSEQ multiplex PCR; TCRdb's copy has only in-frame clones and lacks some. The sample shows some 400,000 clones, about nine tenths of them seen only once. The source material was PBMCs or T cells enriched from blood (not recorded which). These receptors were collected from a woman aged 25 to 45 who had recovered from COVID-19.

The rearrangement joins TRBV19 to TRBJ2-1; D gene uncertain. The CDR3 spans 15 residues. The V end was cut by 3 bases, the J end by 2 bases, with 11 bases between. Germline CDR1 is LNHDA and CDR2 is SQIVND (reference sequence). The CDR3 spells CASSMGSFTYNEQFF. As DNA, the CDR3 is TGTGCCAGTAGTATGGGCAGCTTCACCTACAATGAGCAGTTCTTC.

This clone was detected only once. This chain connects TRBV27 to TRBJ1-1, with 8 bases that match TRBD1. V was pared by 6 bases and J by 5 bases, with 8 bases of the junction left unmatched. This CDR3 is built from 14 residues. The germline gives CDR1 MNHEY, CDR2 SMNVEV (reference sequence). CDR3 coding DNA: TGTGCCAGCAGAACGCAGGGGGCCGGGACTGAAGCTTTCTTT. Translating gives CASRTQGAGTEAFF.

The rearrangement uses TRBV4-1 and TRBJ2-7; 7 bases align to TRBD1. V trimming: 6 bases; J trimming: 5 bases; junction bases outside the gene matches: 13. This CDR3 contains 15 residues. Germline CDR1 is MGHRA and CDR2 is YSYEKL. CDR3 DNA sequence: TGCGCCAGCAGGAGTATCGGGACAGACCAAAACGAGCAGTACTTC. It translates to CASRSIGTDQNEQYF.

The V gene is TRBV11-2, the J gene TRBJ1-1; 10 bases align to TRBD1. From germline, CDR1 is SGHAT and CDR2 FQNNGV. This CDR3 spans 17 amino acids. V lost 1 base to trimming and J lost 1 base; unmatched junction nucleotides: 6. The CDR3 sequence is CASSLVPRQGANTEAFF. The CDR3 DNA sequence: TGTGCCAGCAGCTTAGTGCCAAGACAGGGGGCGAACACTGAAGCTTTCTTT.

CDR3 nucleotide sequence: TGTGCCAGCAGTCCACAGGGGGTGTCAGGAAACACCATATATTTT. Translating it yields CASSPQGVSGNTIYF. V gene TRBV2 combines with J gene TRBJ1-3; 8 nucleotides align to TRBD1. The junction had 7 bases not matched to a gene; V was cut back by 5 bases and J by 4 bases. Germline V gene lookup returns CDR1 SNHLY and CDR2 FYNNEI. This CDR3 is built from 15 residues.

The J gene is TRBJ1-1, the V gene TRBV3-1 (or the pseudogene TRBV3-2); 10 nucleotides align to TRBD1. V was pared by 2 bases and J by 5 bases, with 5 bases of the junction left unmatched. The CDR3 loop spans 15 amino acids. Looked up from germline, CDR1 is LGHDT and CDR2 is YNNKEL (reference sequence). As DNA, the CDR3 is TGTGCCAGCAGCCAATTACGGACAGGGGGGACTGAAGCTTTCTTT. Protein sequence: CASSQLRTGGTEAFF.

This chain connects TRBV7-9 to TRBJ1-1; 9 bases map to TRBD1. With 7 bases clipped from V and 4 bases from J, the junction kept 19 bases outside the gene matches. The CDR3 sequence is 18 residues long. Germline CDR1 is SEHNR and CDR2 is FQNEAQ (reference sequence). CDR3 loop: CASITTRQGERVGTEAFF. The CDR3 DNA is TGTGCCAGCATCACAACCAGACAGGGGGAGAGGGTTGGCACTGAAGCTTTCTTT.

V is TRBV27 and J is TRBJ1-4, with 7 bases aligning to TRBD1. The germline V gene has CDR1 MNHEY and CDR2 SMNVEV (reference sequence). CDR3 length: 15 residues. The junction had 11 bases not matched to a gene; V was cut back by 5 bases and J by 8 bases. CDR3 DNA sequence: TGTGCCAGCAGTCTCCAGACAGGGTCTTGGGAAAAACTGTTTTTT. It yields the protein CASSLQTGSWEKLFF.

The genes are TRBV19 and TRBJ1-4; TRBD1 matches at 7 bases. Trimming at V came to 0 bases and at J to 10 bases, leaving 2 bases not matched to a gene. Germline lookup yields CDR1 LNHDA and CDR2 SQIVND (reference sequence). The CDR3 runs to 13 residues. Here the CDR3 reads CASSIDRTGKLFF. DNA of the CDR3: TGTGCCAGTAGTATAGATCGGACAGGAAAACTGTTTTTT.

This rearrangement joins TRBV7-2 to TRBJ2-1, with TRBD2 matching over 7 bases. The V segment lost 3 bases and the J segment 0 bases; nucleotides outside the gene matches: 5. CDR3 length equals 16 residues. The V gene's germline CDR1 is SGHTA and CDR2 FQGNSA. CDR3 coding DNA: TGTGCCAGCAGCTTCCTGGGGGGGAGCTCCTACAATGAGCAGTTCTTC. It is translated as CASSFLGGSSYNEQFF.

In nucleotides, the CDR3 is TGCAGTGCTAGTGGGGGGCAGGGTGAAAAACTGTTTTTT. It translates to CSASGGQGEKLFF. This rearrangement joins TRBV20-1 to TRBJ1-4; D perhaps matches TRBD1 (6 bases). Trimming shortened V by 3 bases and J by 7 bases, and 12 bases separated the two germline ends. The CDR3 is made up of 13 amino acids. CDR1 is DFQATT and CDR2 is SNEGSKA in the germline V gene (reference sequence).

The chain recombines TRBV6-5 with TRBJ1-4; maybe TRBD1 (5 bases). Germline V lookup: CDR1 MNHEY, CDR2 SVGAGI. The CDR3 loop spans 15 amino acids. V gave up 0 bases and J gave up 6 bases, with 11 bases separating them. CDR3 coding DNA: TGTGCCAGCAGTTACTCCGGGGGGGACGATGAAAAACTGTTTTTT. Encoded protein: CASSYSGGDDEKLFF.

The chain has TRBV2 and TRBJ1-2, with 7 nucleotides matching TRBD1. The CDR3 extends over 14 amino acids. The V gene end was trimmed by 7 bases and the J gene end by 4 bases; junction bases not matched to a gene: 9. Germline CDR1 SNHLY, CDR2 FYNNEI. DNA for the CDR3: TGTGCCAGCAAACAAAGGGACAGCCGCTATGGCTACACCTTC. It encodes CASKQRDSRYGYTF.

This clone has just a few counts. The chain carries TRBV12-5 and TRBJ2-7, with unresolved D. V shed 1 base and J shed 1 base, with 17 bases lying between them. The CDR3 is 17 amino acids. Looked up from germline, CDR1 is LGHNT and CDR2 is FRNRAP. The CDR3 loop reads CASGLGPHISTSYEQYF. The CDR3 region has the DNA TGTGCTAGTGGTTTGGGCCCCCATATTTCGACTTCCTACGAGCAGTACTTC.

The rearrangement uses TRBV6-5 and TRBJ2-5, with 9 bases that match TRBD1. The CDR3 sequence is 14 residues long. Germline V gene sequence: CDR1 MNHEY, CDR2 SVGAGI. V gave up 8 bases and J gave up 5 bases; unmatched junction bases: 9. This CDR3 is CASEKGQGVETQYF. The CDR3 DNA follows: TGTGCCAGCGAAAAGGGACAGGGTGTGGAGACCCAGTACTTC.

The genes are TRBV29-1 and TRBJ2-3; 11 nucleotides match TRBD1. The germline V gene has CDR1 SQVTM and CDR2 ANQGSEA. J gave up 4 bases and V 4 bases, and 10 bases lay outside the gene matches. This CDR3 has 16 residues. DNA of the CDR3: TGCAGCGTTGGGACAGGGGGCGCGACTAGCGCAGATACGCAGTATTTT. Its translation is CSVGTGGATSADTQYF.

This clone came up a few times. As DNA, the CDR3 is TGTGCCACCAGTGATTCCCCGTCCCGCTCCTACAATGAGCAGTTCTTC. Translated, it gives CATSDSPSRSYNEQFF. The chain combines TRBV24-1 with TRBJ2-1, with unresolved D. CDR3 length equals 16 residues. V dropped 2 bases and J dropped 0 bases, with 10 bases sitting between them. Looked up from germline, CDR1 is KGHDR and CDR2 is SFDVKD.

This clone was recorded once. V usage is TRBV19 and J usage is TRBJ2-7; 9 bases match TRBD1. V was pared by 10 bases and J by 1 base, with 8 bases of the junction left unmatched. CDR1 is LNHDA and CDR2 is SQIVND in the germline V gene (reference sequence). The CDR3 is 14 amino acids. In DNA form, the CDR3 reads TGTGCCACCGCGGTCGGACAGGGGTCCTACGAGCAGTACTTC. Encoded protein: CATAVGQGSYEQYF.

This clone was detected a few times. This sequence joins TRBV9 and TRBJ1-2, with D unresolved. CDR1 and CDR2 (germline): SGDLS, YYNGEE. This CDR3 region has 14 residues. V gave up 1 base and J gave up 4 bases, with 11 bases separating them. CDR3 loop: CASSVNRNPYGYTF. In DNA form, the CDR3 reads TGTGCCAGCAGCGTAAACAGAAACCCCTATGGCTACACCTTC.

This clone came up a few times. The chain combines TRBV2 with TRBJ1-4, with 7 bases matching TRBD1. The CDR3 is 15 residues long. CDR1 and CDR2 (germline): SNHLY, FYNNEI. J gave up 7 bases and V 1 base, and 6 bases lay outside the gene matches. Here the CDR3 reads CASSEVRGRLEKLFF. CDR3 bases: TGTGCCAGCAGTGAAGTTAGGGGGCGCCTTGAAAAACTGTTTTTT.

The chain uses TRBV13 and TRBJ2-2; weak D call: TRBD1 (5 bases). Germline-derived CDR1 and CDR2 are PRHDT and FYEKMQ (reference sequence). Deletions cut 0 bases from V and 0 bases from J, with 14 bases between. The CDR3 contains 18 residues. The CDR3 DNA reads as TGTGCCAGCAGCTTAGGTCCAGGAACAGGAGCGAACACCGGGGAGCTGTTTTTT. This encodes CASSLGPGTGANTGELFF.

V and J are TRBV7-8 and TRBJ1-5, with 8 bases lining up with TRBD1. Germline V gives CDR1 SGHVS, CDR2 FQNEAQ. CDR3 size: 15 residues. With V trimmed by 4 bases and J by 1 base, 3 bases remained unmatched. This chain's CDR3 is CASSYRQGSNQPQHF. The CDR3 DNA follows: TGTGCCAGCAGCTATAGACAGGGGAGCAATCAGCCCCAGCATTTT.

The CDR3 loop reads CSVDRGGAFF. DNA of the CDR3: TGCAGCGTTGACAGGGGTGGGGCTTTCTTT. The rearrangement uses TRBV29-1 and TRBJ1-1; D may be TRBD1 (6 bases). Trimming removed 3 bases at V and 11 bases at J, with 10 bases between. In germline, CDR1 is SQVTM, CDR2 ANQGSEA. The CDR3 contains 10 residues.

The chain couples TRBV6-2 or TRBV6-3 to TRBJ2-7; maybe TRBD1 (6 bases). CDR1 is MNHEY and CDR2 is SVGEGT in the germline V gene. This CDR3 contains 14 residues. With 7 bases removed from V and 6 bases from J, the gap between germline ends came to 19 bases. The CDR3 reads CASIPPLDSTEQYF. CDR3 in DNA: TGTGCCAGCATCCCGCCCCTGGACAGTACCGAGCAGTACTTC.

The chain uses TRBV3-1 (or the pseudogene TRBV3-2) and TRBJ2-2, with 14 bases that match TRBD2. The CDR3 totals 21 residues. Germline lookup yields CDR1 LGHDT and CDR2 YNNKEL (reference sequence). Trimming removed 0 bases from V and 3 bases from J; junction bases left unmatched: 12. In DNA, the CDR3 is TGTGCCAGCAGCCAAGATGGACTAGCGGGAGGTATCCCCGGGGACACCGGGGAGCTGTTTTTT. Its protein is CASSQDGLAGGIPGDTGELFF.

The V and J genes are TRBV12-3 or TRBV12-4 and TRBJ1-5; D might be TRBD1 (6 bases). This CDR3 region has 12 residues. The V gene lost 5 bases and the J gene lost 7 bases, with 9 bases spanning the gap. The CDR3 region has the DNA TGTGCCAGCAGTAACAGGGCACAGCCCCAGCATTTT. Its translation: CASSNRAQPQHF.

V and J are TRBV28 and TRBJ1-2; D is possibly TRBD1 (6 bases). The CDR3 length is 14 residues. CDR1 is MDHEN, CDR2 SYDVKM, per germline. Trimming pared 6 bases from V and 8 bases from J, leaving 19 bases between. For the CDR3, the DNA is TGTGCCAGCAGCATTATAACAGGGTTGGGGGGCTACACCTTC. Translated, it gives CASSIITGLGGYTF.

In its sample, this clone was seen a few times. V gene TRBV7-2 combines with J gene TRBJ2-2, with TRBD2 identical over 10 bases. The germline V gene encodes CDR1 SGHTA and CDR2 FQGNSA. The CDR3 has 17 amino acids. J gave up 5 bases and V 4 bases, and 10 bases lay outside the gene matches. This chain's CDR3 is CASSSPRLAGTTGELFF. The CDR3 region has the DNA TGTGCCAGCAGCTCGCCCAGACTAGCGGGTACGACCGGGGAGCTGTTTTTT.

The CDR3 bases are TGTGCCAGCAGTTCCACTAGCGGGAGTCAGACCTACAATGAGCAGTTCTTC. Translation: CASSSTSGSQTYNEQFF. V usage is TRBV28 and J usage is TRBJ2-1; 11 bases are shared with TRBD2. This CDR3 is built from 17 residues. Germline-derived CDR1 and CDR2 are MDHEN and SYDVKM. Unmatched junction bases numbered 7, after V lost 4 bases and J lost 2 bases.

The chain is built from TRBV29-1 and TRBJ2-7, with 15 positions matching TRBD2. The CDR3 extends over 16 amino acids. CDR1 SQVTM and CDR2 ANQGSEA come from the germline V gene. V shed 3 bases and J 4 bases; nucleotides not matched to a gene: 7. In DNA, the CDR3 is TGCAGCGTTGAGGGGACTAGCGGGGGGAACGGATACGAGCAGTACTTC. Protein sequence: CSVEGTSGGNGYEQYF.